These 10 T cell receptor beta chains originate from one sample sequenced in a study of T cells after yellow fever vaccination. TCRdb itself ran the 5' RACE reads through MiXCR, one entry per CDR3 protein. The table shows around 530,000 distinct CDR3 sequences, with less than 20% occurring only once. Sequenced material: PBMCs, taken 5 days after the first yellow fever vaccination. Source of these receptors: a man younger than 35 who received the YFV17D yellow fever vaccine.

The rearrangement links TRBV20-1 to TRBJ1-5, with a weak D call TRBD1 (5 bases). Trimming shortened V by 3 bases and J by 6 bases, and 12 bases separated the two germline ends. Germline-derived CDR1 and CDR2 are DFQATT and SNEGSKA (reference sequence). The CDR3 consists of 13 residues. The CDR3 nucleotides read TGCAGTGCTAGGAAGGGACTATCTCAGCCCCAGCATTTT. This gives the protein CSARKGLSQPQHF.

This rearrangement joins TRBV9 to TRBJ2-1; D ambiguous. In germline, CDR1 is SGDLS, CDR2 YYNGEE. Between the trimmed V and J ends, which lost 3 bases and 0 bases, there was a span of 10 bases. The CDR3 loop spans 15 amino acids. As DNA, the CDR3 is TGTGCCAGCAGCGGGGCCGTGAGCTCCTACAATGAGCAGTTCTTC. Encoded protein: CASSGAVSSYNEQFF.

This clonotype has only a few counts. V gene TRBV6-2 or TRBV6-3 combines with J gene TRBJ2-5; D gene unclear. This CDR3 comprises 11 residues. V lost 8 bases and J lost 7, with 11 bases in between. The germline V gene encodes CDR1 MNHEY and CDR2 SVGEGT. The CDR3 protein is CASGVYRTQYF. CDR3 coding DNA: TGTGCCAGCGGGGTCTACAGGACCCAGTACTTC.

There are a few counts of this clonotype. The V gene is TRBV20-1, the J gene TRBJ2-7, with 10 nucleotides matching TRBD2. V trimming: 5 bases; J trimming: 3 bases; junction bases outside the gene matches: 7. The CDR3 loop spans 14 amino acids. Germline CDR1 and CDR2: DFQATT and SNEGSKA (reference sequence). The CDR3 DNA is TGCAGTGCTTTACTAGCGGGGAGAAACTACGAGCAGTACGTC. Translating it yields CSALLAGRNYEQYV.

The J gene is TRBJ1-3, the V gene TRBV6-2 or TRBV6-3; D gene ambiguous. V was clipped by 7 bases and J by 0 bases, with 22 bases between them. Germline V gene lookup returns CDR1 MNHEY and CDR2 SVGEGT. This CDR3 contains 18 residues. This CDR3 reads CASTLAVGRLSSGNTIYF. The CDR3 nucleotides are TGTGCCAGCACTCTCGCCGTGGGCCGCCTAAGCTCTGGAAACACCATATATTTT.

This clonotype was recorded many times. The genes are TRBV29-1 and TRBJ2-1; D gene uncertain. This CDR3 comprises 11 residues. Germline CDR1 SQVTM, CDR2 ANQGSEA. The V gene lost 7 bases and the J gene lost 8 bases, with 12 bases spanning the gap. As DNA, the CDR3 is TGCAGCGCTCAGCACTATGATGAGCAGTTCTTC. The encoded protein is CSAQHYDEQFF.

This sequence joins TRBV7-9 and TRBJ2-7, with a tentative D call TRBD1 (7 bases). Germline CDR1 is SEHNR and CDR2 is FQNEAQ (reference sequence). V lost 5 bases to trimming and J lost 3 bases, with 14 bases between them. This CDR3 comprises 14 residues. The CDR3 is CASSPRGDSYEQYV. CDR3 in DNA: TGTGCCAGCAGCCCCCGCGGGGACAGCTACGAGCAGTACGTC.

V is TRBV19 and J is TRBJ1-2; 8 bases fit TRBD1. This CDR3 comprises 16 residues. Germline V lookup: CDR1 LNHDA, CDR2 SQIVND (reference sequence). Germline trimming cut 7 bases from V and 0 bases from J; bases unmatched to any gene: 10. The CDR3 DNA follows: TGTGCCAGTATGAGGGACAGGACCTACGCTAACTATGGCTACACCTTC. Translation gives CASMRDRTYANYGYTF.

This chain connects TRBV15 to TRBJ1-2; the D gene is possibly TRBD1 (6 bases). With 3 bases removed from V and 8 bases from J, the gap between germline ends came to 13 bases. Germline V CDR1 and CDR2: LNHNV, YYDKDF (reference sequence). This CDR3 contains 13 residues. CDR3 loop: CATSRGALEGYTF. The CDR3 DNA is TGTGCCACCAGCAGGGGGGCCCTGGAGGGCTACACCTTC.

The chain uses TRBV30 and TRBJ2-7; 9 bases align to TRBD1. After removal of 3 bases from V and 3 bases from J, the junction contained 3 bases not matched to a gene. CDR1 is GTSNPN, CDR2 SVGIG, per germline (reference sequence). The CDR3 is 13 residues long. The CDR3 nucleotides read TGTGCCTGGAGGGACAGGGGTTACTACGAGCAGTACTTC. This codes for CAWRDRGYYEQYF. Using reference TRBV30 and TRBJ2-7 for the parts outside the CDR3, the full variable domain is SQTIHQWPATLVQPVGSPLSLECTVEGTSNPNLYWYRQAAGRGLQLLFYSVGIGQISSEVPQNLSASRPQDRQFILSSKKLLLSDSGFYLCAWRDRGYYEQYFGPGTRLTVT.